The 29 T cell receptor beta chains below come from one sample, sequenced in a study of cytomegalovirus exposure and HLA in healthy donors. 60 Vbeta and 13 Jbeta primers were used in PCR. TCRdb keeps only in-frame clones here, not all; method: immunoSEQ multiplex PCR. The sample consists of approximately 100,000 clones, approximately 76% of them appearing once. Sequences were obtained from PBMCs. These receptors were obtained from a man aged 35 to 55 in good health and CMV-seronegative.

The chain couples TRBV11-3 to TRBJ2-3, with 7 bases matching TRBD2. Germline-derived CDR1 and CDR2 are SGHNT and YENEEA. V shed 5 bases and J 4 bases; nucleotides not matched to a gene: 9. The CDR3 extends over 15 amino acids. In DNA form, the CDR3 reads TGTGCCAGCAGCCAGGCGGGGGTTCCTGCAGATACGCAGTATTTT. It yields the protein CASSQAGVPADTQYF.

The CDR3 reads CASSRGASGGDTQYF. The CDR3 DNA reads as TGTGCCAGCAGCCGCGGGGCTAGCGGGGGAGATACGCAGTATTTT. The chain has TRBV4-2 and TRBJ2-3, with 10 nucleotides matching TRBD2. This CDR3 spans 15 amino acids. Germline CDR1 LGHNA, CDR2 YNFKEQ. V lost 4 bases to trimming and J lost 5 bases; unmatched junction nucleotides: 6.

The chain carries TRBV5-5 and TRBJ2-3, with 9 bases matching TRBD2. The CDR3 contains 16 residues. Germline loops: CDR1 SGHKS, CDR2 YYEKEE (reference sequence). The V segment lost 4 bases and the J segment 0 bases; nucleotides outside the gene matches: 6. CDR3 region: CASSRRGGRSTDTQYF. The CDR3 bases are TGTGCCAGCAGCAGGCGGGGGGGCAGAAGCACAGATACGCAGTATTTT.

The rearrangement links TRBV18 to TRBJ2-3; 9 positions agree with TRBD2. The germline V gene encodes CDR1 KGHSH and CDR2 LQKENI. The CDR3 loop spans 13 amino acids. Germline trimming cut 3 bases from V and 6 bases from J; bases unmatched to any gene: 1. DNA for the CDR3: TGTGCCAGCTCACCGACTAGCGGTGATACGCAGTATTTT. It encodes CASSPTSGDTQYF.

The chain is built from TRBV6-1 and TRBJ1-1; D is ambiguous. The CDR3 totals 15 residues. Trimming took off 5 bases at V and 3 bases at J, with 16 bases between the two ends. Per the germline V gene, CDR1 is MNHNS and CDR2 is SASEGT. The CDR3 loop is CASSRAGFPHTEAFF. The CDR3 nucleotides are TGTGCCAGCAGTCGAGCCGGGTTCCCTCACACTGAAGCTTTCTTT.

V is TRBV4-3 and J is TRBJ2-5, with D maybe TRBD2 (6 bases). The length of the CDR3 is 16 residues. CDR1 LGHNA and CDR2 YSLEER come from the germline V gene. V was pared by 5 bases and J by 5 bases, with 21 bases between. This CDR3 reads CASSKMATLEGETQYF. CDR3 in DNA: TGCGCCAGCAGCAAAATGGCAACTTTGGAGGGGGAGACCCAGTACTTC.

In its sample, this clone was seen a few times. The CDR3 loop is CASSLVSDTQYF. CDR3 sequence (DNA): TGTGCCAGCAGCTTAGTCTCAGATACGCAGTATTTT. The chain is built from TRBV7-2 and TRBJ2-3; D is unclear. The germline V gene has CDR1 SGHTA and CDR2 FQGNSA. V was shortened by 1 base and J by 4 bases, with 3 bases between the two germline ends. This CDR3 region has 12 residues.

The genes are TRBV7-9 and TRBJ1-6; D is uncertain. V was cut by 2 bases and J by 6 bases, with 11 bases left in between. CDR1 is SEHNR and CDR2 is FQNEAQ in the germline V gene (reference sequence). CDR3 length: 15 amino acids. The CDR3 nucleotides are TGTGCCAGCAGCTTAAAAGGGAGTGGTAATTCACCCCTCCACTTT. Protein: CASSLKGSGNSPLHF.

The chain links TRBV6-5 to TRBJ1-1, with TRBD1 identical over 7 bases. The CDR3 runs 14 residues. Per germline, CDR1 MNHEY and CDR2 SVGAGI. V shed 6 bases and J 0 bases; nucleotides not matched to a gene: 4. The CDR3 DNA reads TGTGCCAGCAGCTCGACAGGGATGAACACTGAAGCTTTCTTT. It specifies CASSSTGMNTEAFF.

The CDR3 protein is CASSQAPAETQYF. The CDR3, as DNA: TGCGCCAGCAGCCAAGCCCCAGCGGAGACCCAGTACTTC. The rearrangement uses TRBV4-3 and TRBJ2-5; D ambiguous. The CDR3 extends over 13 amino acids. The V and J ends lost 1 base and 5 bases respectively, with 8 bases between them. In germline, CDR1 is LGHNA, CDR2 YSLEER.

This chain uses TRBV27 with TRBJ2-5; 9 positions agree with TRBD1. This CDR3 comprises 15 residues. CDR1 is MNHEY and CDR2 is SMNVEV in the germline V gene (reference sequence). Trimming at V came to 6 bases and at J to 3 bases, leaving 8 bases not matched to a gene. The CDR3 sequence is CASRYRDREKETQYF. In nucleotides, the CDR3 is TGTGCCAGCAGATACCGGGACAGGGAAAAAGAGACCCAGTACTTC.

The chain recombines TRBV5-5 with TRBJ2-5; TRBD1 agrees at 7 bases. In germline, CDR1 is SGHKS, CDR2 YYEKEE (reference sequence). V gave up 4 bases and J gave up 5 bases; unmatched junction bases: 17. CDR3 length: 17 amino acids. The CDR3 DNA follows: TGTGCCAGCAGCCCCAGCAGGGGTGGACAGGCCCGCGAGACCCAGTACTTC. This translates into CASSPSRGGQARETQYF.

CDR3 nucleotide sequence: TGTGCCAGCAGCCCCGGACTAGCAGGGGATACGCAGTATTTT. It is translated as CASSPGLAGDTQYF. The gene calls are TRBV4-2 and TRBJ2-3; 8 bases are a match to TRBD2. V lost 4 bases and J lost 6; bases outside the gene matches: 6. The CDR3 sequence is 14 residues long. CDR1 is LGHNA, CDR2 YNFKEQ, per germline.

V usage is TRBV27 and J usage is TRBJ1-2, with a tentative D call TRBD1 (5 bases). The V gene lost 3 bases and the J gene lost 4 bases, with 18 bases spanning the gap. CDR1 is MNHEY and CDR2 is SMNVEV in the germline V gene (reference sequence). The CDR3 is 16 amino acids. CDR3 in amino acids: CASSFGGAQGVYGYTF. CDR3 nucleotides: TGTGCCAGCAGTTTTGGAGGGGCCCAAGGGGTCTATGGCTACACCTTC.

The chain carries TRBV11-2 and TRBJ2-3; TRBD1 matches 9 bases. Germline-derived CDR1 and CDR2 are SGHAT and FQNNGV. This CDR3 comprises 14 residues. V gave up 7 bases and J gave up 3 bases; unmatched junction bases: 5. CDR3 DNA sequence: TGTGCCAGCAAGGACAGGGGAGGGACAGATACGCAGTATTTT. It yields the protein CASKDRGGTDTQYF.

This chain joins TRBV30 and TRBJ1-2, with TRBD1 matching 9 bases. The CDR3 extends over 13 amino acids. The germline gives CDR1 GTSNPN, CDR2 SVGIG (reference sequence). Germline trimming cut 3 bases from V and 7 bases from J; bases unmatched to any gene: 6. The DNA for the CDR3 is TGTGCCTGGAGCCAGGACAGGGGAGGTGGCTACACCTTC. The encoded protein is CAWSQDRGGGYTF.

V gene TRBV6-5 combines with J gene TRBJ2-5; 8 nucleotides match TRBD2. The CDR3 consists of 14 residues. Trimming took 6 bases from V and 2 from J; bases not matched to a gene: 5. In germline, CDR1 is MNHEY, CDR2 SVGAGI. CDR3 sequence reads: CASSVTSGQETQYF. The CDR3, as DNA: TGTGCCAGCAGCGTCACTAGCGGTCAAGAGACCCAGTACTTC.

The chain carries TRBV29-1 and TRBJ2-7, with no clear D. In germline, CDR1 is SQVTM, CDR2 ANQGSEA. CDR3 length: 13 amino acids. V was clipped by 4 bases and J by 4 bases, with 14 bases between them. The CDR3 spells CSVGGQAPYEQYV. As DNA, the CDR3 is TGCAGCGTTGGTGGGCAGGCACCTTACGAGCAGTACGTC.

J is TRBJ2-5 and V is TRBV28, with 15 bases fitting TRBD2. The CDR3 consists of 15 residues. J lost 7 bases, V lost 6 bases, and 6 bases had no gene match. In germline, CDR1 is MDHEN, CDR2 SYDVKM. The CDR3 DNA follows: TGTGCCAGCAGGGGACTAGCGGGGGGACGAACGACCCAGTACTTC. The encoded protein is CASRGLAGGRTTQYF. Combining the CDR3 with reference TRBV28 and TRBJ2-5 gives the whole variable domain DVKVTQSSRYLVKRTGEKVFLECVQDMDHENMFWYRQDPGLGLRLIYFSYDVKMKEKGDIPEGYSVSREKKERFSLILESASTNQTSMYLCASRGLAGGRTTQYFGPGTRLLVL.

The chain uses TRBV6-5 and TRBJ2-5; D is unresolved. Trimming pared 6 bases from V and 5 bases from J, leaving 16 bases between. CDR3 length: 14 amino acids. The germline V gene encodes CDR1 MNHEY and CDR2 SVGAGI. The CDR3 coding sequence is TGTGCCAGCAGCCTAGATACACGGATTGAGACCCAGTACTTC. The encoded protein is CASSLDTRIETQYF.

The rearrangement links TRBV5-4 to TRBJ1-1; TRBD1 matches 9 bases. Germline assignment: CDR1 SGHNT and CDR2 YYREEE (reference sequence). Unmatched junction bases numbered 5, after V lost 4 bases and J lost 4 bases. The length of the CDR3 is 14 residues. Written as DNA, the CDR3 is TGTGCCAGCAGCGCGGGACAGGGAGGCACTGAAGCTTTCTTT. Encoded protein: CASSAGQGGTEAFF.

Here the CDR3 DNA reads TGTGCCAGCAGTATTGACAGGGGAACCTCCGGGGCCAACGTCCTGACTTTC. This encodes CASSIDRGTSGANVLTF. The chain carries TRBV27 and TRBJ2-6; 8 nucleotides line up with TRBD1. CDR1 and CDR2 (germline): MNHEY, SMNVEV (reference sequence). The V gene end was trimmed by 5 bases and the J gene end by 4 bases; junction bases not matched to a gene: 10. The CDR3 has 17 amino acids.

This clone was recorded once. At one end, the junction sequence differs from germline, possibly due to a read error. CDR3 coding DNA: TGTTCCAGCAGCTTTAGCAGGAACACCGGGGAGCTGTTTTTT. Its translation is CSSSFSRNTGELFF. The chain couples TRBV7-9 to TRBJ2-2; no definite D call. CDR3 length: 14 residues. Germline assignment: CDR1 SEHNR and CDR2 FQNEAQ (reference sequence).

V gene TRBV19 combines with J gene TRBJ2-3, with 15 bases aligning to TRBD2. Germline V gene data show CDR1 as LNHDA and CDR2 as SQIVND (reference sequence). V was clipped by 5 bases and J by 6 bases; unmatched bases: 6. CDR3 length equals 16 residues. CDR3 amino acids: CASSARTSGRGDTQYF. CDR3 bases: TGTGCCAGTAGTGCGAGGACTAGCGGGAGGGGGGATACGCAGTATTTT. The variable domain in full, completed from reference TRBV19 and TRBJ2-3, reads DGGITQSPKYLFRKEGQNVTLSCEQNLNHDAMYWYRQDPGQGLRLIYYSQIVNDFQKGDIAEGYSVSREKKESFPLTVTSAQKNPTAFYLCASSARTSGRGDTQYFGPGTRLTVL.

The CDR3 sequence: CASSPGLAGGETQYF. CDR3 in DNA: TGCGCCAGCAGCCCGGGACTAGCGGGGGGAGAGACCCAGTACTTC. The chain joins TRBV5-1 to TRBJ2-5; the match to TRBD2 covers 15 bases. J was trimmed by 4 bases and V by 4 bases; bases with no gene match: 2. CDR1 is SGHRS and CDR2 is YFSETQ in the germline V gene. The CDR3 runs to 15 residues.

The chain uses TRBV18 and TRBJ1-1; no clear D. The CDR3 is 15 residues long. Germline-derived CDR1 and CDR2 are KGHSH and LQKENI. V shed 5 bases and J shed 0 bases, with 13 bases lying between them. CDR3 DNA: TGTGCCAGCTCATCGAGGGAAAACTTGAACACTGAAGCTTTCTTT. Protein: CASSSRENLNTEAFF.

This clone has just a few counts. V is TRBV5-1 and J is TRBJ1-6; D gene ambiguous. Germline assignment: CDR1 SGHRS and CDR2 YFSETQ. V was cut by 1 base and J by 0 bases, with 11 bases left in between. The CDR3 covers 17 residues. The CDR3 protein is CASSLMGDGSYNSPLHF. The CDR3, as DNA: TGCGCCAGCAGCTTGATGGGCGACGGCTCCTATAATTCACCCCTCCACTTT. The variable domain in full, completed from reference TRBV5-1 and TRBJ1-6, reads KAGVTQTPRYLIKTRGQQVTLSCSPISGHRSVSWYQQTPGQGLQFLFEYFSETQRNKGNFPGRFSGRQFSNSRSEMNVSTLELGDSALYLCASSLMGDGSYNSPLHFGNGTRLTVT.

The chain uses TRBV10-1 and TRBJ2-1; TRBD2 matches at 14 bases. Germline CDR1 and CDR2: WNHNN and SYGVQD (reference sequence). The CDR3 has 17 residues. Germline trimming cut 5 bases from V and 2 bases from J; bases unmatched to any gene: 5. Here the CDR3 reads CASSKGTSGGTYNEQFF. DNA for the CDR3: TGCGCCAGCAGTAAAGGGACTAGCGGGGGAACCTACAATGAGCAGTTCTTC.

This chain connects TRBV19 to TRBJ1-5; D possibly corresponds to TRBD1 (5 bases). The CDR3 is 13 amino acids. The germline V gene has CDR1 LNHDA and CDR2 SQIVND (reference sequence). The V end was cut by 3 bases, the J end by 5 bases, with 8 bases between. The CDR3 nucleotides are TGTGCCAGTAGTATTGGGGGGGATCAGCCCCAGCATTTT. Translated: CASSIGGDQPQHF.